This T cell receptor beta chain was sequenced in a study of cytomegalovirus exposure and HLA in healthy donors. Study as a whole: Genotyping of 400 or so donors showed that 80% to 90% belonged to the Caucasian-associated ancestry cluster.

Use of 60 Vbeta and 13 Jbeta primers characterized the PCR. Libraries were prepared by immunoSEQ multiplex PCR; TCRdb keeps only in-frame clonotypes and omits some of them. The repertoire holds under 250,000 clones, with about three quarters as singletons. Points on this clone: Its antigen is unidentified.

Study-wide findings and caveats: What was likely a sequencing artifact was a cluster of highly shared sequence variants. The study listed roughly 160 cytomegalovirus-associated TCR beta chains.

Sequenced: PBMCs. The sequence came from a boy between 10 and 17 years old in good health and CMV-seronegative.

CDR3 amino acids: CASSEEGGEKLFF. The DNA for the CDR3 is TGTGCCAGCAGCGAGGAGGGAGGTGAAAAACTGTTTTTT. V gene TRBV11-3 combines with J gene TRBJ1-4; D remains ambiguous. CDR1 and CDR2 (germline): SGHNT, YENEEA. Deletions cut 5 bases from V and 7 bases from J, with 11 bases between. The CDR3 totals 13 residues.